Following are 24 T cell receptor beta chains from one sample sequenced in a study of tissue T cells after allogeneic stem cell transplantation. Assay used: immunoSEQ multiplex PCR; TCRdb lists only in-frame clones, some missing. The sample consists of over a thousand clones, roughly 53% of them appearing once. Sequences were obtained from skin. These receptors came from a female BALB/c mouse in good health. The mice in this strain carry MHC haplotype H2-d.

This clone has a handful of counts. These gene names are mouse names. The CDR3 goes on 1 residue after the read ends, and that part is filled in from the germline J gene. This sequence joins TRBV2 and TRBJ1-2; possibly TRBD1 for D (6 bases). V was shortened by 0 bases and J by 0 bases, with 8 bases between the two germline ends. The germline V gene encodes CDR1 LGHNA and CDR2 YSYQKL. CDR3 length equals 15 residues. The CDR3 region is CASSQEHRANSDYTF. The CDR3 bases that were read are TGTGCCAGCAGCCAAGAACACAGGGCAAACTCCGACTACACC.

As regards this clone: Mouse gene names apply. The DNA ends 1 residue before the CDR3 does, and the rest of the CDR3 is filled in from the germline J gene. The chain has TRBV20 and TRBJ1-5; TRBD1 is a possible D gene (5 bases). Per germline, CDR1 GFQATS and CDR2 STVNSAI. The V end lost 2 bases, the J end lost 3 bases, and 5 bases lay between the germline ends. The CDR3 runs 12 residues. CDR3 in amino acids: CGARQGNQAPLF. Partial CDR3 DNA: TGTGGTGCTAGGCAGGGCAACCAGGCTCCGCTT.

The table lists this clone with a few counts. Gene and germline names: mouse. Read data end 1 residue before the CDR3 end; the end is taken from the germline J gene. The chain is built from TRBV13-3 and TRBJ2-5; TRBD2 agrees at 10 bases. The CDR3 loop spans 14 amino acids. With V trimmed by 2 bases and J by 8 bases, 5 bases remained unmatched. Looked up from germline, CDR1 is NNHDY and CDR2 is SYVADS. The sequenced part of the CDR3 DNA is TGTGCCAGCAGTGACTGGGGGGGCGATGGCACCCAGTAC. Residues: CASSDWGGDGTQY. The full CDR3 reads CASSDWGGDGTQYF.

As regards this clone: The listed genes are named as in mouse. With the read ending 1 residue before the CDR3 end, the germline J gene is used to fill in that end. The V call is TRBV19, the J call TRBJ2-4; D assignment may be TRBD1 or TRBD2 (6 bases each). V dropped 2 bases and J dropped 8 bases, with 12 bases sitting between them. The CDR3 is made up of 13 amino acids. Germline CDR1 and CDR2: FNHDT and SITEND (reference sequence). The covered CDR3 bases are TGTGCCAGCAGTATTGGGGGCGCTGGCACCTTGTAC. Amino acid sequence: CASSIGGAGTLY. The CDR3 in full is CASSIGGAGTLYF.

On this clone: Genes here carry mouse names. The read stops 1 residue short of the end of the CDR3; the missing end is completed from the germline J gene. This rearrangement joins TRBV3 to TRBJ2-5, with 10 bases identical to TRBD2. From germline, CDR1 is SNHLY and CDR2 FYNGKV (reference sequence). V lost 5 bases, J lost 5 bases, and 1 base stayed unmatched. The CDR3 contains 13 residues. The CDR3 sequence is CASSRDWGDTQYF. The DNA read from the CDR3 is TGTGCCAGCAGCCGGGACTGGGGAGACACCCAGTAC.

Remarks on this clone: Gene names refer to mouse genes. The missing CDR3 end, 1 residue past where the read stops, is filled in from the germline J gene. The rearrangement joins TRBV31 to TRBJ2-2; D unresolved. Trimming left V 0 bases short and J 1 base short, with 6 bases between. Germline values: CDR1 GKSSPN, CDR2 SITVG. The CDR3 has 14 residues. The sequenced CDR3 bases are TGTGCCTGGAGTCTACCGGGAAACACCGGGCAGCTCTAC. It is translated as CAWSLPGNTGQLY. The whole CDR3 is CAWSLPGNTGQLYF.

Regarding this clone: Gene names are the mouse ones. The observed sequence ends 1 residue before the CDR3 terminus, with the missing tail filled in from the germline J gene. J is TRBJ1-4 and V is TRBV14; unclear D gene. CDR3 size: 13 residues. V dropped 3 bases and J dropped 4 bases, with 7 bases sitting between them. Germline CDR1 reads SGHDT; CDR2 reads FRDEAV. CDR3 protein: CASSSTLNERLFF. The sequenced CDR3 bases are TGTGCCAGCAGTTCAACACTCAACGAAAGATTATTT.

To note about this clone: The germline and genes are mouse ones. The read finishes 1 residue shy of the CDR3 end, and the germline J gene is used to complete it. The rearrangement links TRBV13-3 to TRBJ2-7; D is ambiguous. Germline CDR1 is NNHDY and CDR2 is SYVADS. V gave up 0 bases and J gave up 3 bases, with 4 bases separating them. The length of the CDR3 is 12 residues. The CDR3 is CASSDEGYEQYF. The sequenced part of the CDR3 DNA is TGTGCCAGCAGTGATGAGGGCTATGAACAGTAC.

This clone has more than one count but fewer than ten. Mouse gene names and germline throughout. The read ends 1 residue early relative to the CDR3; the germline J gene fills the gap. The chain couples TRBV13-1 to TRBJ1-4, with 7 bases identical to TRBD1. V dropped 6 bases and J dropped 3; count of bases not matched to a gene: 2. CDR3 length: 13 amino acids. Germline lookup yields CDR1 NSHNY and CDR2 SYGAGN. The CDR3 DNA, read in part, is TGTGCCAGCAAAGGGGGCGCCAACGAAAGATTATTT. Translating it yields CASKGGANERLF. The whole CDR3 sequence reads CASKGGANERLFF.

Turning to this clone: Here the gene names and germline are mouse. The read ends 1 residue shy of where the CDR3 ends; the end is completed using the germline J gene. V usage is TRBV31 and J usage is TRBJ1-3, with D unresolved. Germline CDR1 reads GKSSPN; CDR2 reads SITVG. V was trimmed by 3 bases and J by 4 bases, leaving 10 bases between them. The CDR3 totals 13 residues. The covered CDR3 bases are TGTGCCTGGAGGCCCTTCGGCGGAAATACGCTCTAT. Residues: CAWRPFGGNTLY. The entire CDR3 protein reads CAWRPFGGNTLYF.

With regard to this clone: The germline and genes are mouse ones. The read comes to an end 1 residue before the CDR3 does, leaving the germline J gene to fill in the end. The V call is TRBV5, the J call TRBJ2-5, with 12 bases matching TRBD2. This CDR3 is 17 amino acids long. Germline V gene lookup returns CDR1 LGHNA and CDR2 YNLKQL (reference sequence). Unmatched junction bases numbered 4, after V lost 0 bases and J lost 3 bases. The part of the CDR3 DNA that was read is TGTGCCAGCAGCCAAGACCCGGACTGGGGGGGACAAGACACCCAGTAC. This sequence encodes CASSQDPDWGGQDTQY. The CDR3 reads in full as CASSQDPDWGGQDTQYF.

This clone was seen only a few times. Gene names refer to mouse genes. The missing CDR3 end, 1 residue past where the read stops, is filled in from the germline J gene. The chain is built from TRBV4 and TRBJ2-7, with D unresolved. This CDR3 has 11 amino acids. V lost 4 bases, J lost 3 bases, and 4 bases lay in between. Germline-derived CDR1 and CDR2 are LGHDT and YNNKQL (reference sequence). The part of the CDR3 DNA that was read is TGTGCCAGCAGCTTGCACTATGAACAGTAC. Translating it yields CASSLHYEQY. In full, the CDR3 reads CASSLHYEQYF.

A note on this clone: Genes and germline are mouse. The read stops 1 residue short of the end of the CDR3; the missing end is completed from the germline J gene. This chain joins TRBV14 and TRBJ2-4, with TRBD1 matching 7 bases. The CDR3 extends over 14 amino acids. The germline CDR1 and CDR2 sequences are SGHDT and FRDEAV. V dropped 1 base and J dropped 1; count of bases not matched to a gene: 0. The CDR3 sequence: CASSFTGGQNTLYF. The part of the CDR3 DNA that was read is TGTGCCAGCAGTTTCACAGGGGGTCAAAACACCTTGTAC.

This clone was observed a handful of times. The gene symbols are mouse symbols. The sequence runs out 1 residue before the end of the CDR3; the remainder is reconstructed from the germline J gene. The chain links TRBV13-2 to TRBJ1-4, with TRBD1 matching 10 bases. V was clipped by 2 bases and J by 6 bases; unmatched bases: 4. Germline V gene lookup returns CDR1 NNHNN and CDR2 SYGAGS (reference sequence). The CDR3 has 15 residues. CDR3 DNA (partial): TGTGCCAGCGGTGAGAGGGACAGGGGCGACGAAAGATTATTT. Amino acids: CASGERDRGDERLF. In full, the CDR3 reads CASGERDRGDERLFF.

Comments on this clone: Here the gene names and germline are mouse. From the germline J gene comes the end of the CDR3, since the read stops 1 residue before it. The chain carries TRBV13-3 and TRBJ1-6; D remains unclear. TRBJ1-6 is an ORF for which the function is uncertain. This CDR3 contains 14 residues. The ends were cut back, 0 bases at V and 5 bases at J, with 6 bases in the middle. The germline gives CDR1 NNHDY, CDR2 SYVADS. Here the CDR3 reads CASSDARNNSPLYF. CDR3 DNA, as far as it was read: TGTGCCAGCAGTGATGCCAGAAATAATTCGCCCCTCTAC.

On this clone itself: The gene symbols are mouse symbols. The missing CDR3 end, 1 residue past where the read stops, is filled in from the germline J gene. V gene TRBV3 combines with J gene TRBJ2-5; 11 nucleotides match TRBD2. Trimming removed 3 bases from V and 2 bases from J; junction bases left unmatched: 1. There are 15 residues in the CDR3. Germline CDR1 SNHLY, CDR2 FYNGKV (reference sequence). The CDR3 DNA, read in part, is TGTGCCAGCAGCTTGGGACTGGGGGTCCAAGACACCCAGTAC. As protein: CASSLGLGVQDTQY. The full CDR3 is CASSLGLGVQDTQYF.

About this clone: The gene names here belong to mouse. The CDR3 end lies 1 residue beyond the end of the read and is filled in from the germline J gene. The rearrangement links TRBV13-2 to TRBJ2-1; TRBD1 matches at 8 bases. V lost 0 bases, J lost 0 bases, and 2 bases stayed unmatched. The CDR3 loop spans 16 amino acids. The V gene's germline CDR1 is NNHNN and CDR2 SYGAGS (reference sequence). CDR3 DNA (partial): TGTGCCAGCGGTGATGCGACAGGGGTTAACTATGCTGAGCAGTTC. Translation: CASGDATGVNYAEQF. The whole CDR3 is CASGDATGVNYAEQFF.

This clone was detected only a few times. Gene names are the mouse ones. The read ends 1 residue before the CDR3 terminus; that terminus is restored from the germline J gene. The gene calls are TRBV26 and TRBJ1-4; no definite D call. The CDR3 loop spans 14 amino acids. Trimming took off 6 bases at V and 1 base at J, with 9 bases between the two ends. CDR1 and CDR2 (germline): KGHPV, FQNQEV (reference sequence). The CDR3 protein is CASSPSDSNERLFF. The sequenced CDR3 bases are TGTGCCAGCAGCCCCAGCGATTCCAACGAAAGATTATTT.

In the case of this clone: Gene and germline names: mouse. The read gets to within 1 residue of the CDR3 end, and the germline J gene fills in the rest. V is TRBV13-1 and J is TRBJ2-7; 11 bases fit TRBD2. The length of the CDR3 is 16 residues. With V trimmed by 1 base and J by 0 bases, 3 bases remained unmatched. CDR1 NSHNY and CDR2 SYGAGN come from the germline V gene. This chain's CDR3 is CASSDPTGGDSYEQYF. The CDR3 DNA, read in part, is TGTGCCAGCAGTGATCCGACTGGGGGGGACTCCTATGAACAGTAC.

A word on this clone: Gene names and germline match the mouse. The read stops 1 residue short of the end of the CDR3; the missing end is completed from the germline J gene. The V and J genes are TRBV13-2 and TRBJ2-7; 9 positions match TRBD2. The trim removed 0 bases at V and 3 bases at J, leaving 4 bases unmatched. Germline values: CDR1 NNHNN, CDR2 SYGAGS (reference sequence). This CDR3 has 15 residues. CDR3 bases read: TGTGCCAGCGGTGATGGGTGGGGGGGCCTCTATGAACAGTAC. Its translation: CASGDGWGGLYEQY. The full CDR3 protein is CASGDGWGGLYEQYF.

Only a few counts were recorded for this clone. Gene and germline names: mouse. Read coverage stops 1 residue before the CDR3 terminus; the germline J gene supplies the remainder. The chain employs TRBV4 and TRBJ2-7, with unresolved D. Trimming pared 4 bases from V and 1 base from J, leaving 5 bases between. Looked up from germline, CDR1 is LGHDT and CDR2 is YNNKQL (reference sequence). There are 12 residues in the CDR3. The CDR3 reads CASSSRSYEQYF. The sequenced CDR3 bases are TGTGCCAGCAGCTCAAGGTCCTATGAACAGTAC.

This clone has just one count. These gene names are mouse names. The read ends 1 residue shy of where the CDR3 ends; the end is completed using the germline J gene. The rearrangement links TRBV31 to TRBJ2-5; D gene uncertain. Germline CDR1 GKSSPN, CDR2 SITVG. This CDR3 has 12 amino acids. Trimming cost V 0 bases and J 4 bases, with 5 bases left between them. The CDR3 bases that were read are TGTGCCTGGAGTCTATTGGAAGACACCCAGTAC. It is translated as CAWSLLEDTQY. The complete CDR3 reads CAWSLLEDTQYF.

For this clone: Each gene name is a mouse one. The read falls 1 residue short of the CDR3 end, and the missing part is taken from the germline J gene. The chain is built from TRBV13-2 and TRBJ1-6; 9 nucleotides agree with TRBD1. TRBJ1-6 is an ORF, and what it does is uncertain. The V gene's germline CDR1 is NNHNN and CDR2 SYGAGS (reference sequence). CDR3 length: 14 amino acids. Germline trimming cut 1 base from V and 9 bases from J; bases unmatched to any gene: 2. Here the CDR3 reads CASGDRDRASPLYF. The sequenced part of the CDR3 DNA is TGTGCCAGCGGTGATCGGGACAGGGCTTCGCCCCTCTAC.

For this clone: Gene labels here are mouse ones. The read ends 1 residue before the CDR3 terminus; that terminus is restored from the germline J gene. This chain joins TRBV13-2 and TRBJ1-5; a weak D match, TRBD1 (5 bases). The CDR3 is made up of 12 amino acids. The V gene lost 4 bases and the J gene lost 5 bases, with 7 bases spanning the gap. From germline, CDR1 is NNHNN and CDR2 SYGAGS (reference sequence). The sequenced part of the CDR3 DNA is TGTGCCAGCGGTCCGGGACACCAGGCTCCGCTT. Encoded protein: CASGPGHQAPL. The entire CDR3 sequence reads CASGPGHQAPLF.